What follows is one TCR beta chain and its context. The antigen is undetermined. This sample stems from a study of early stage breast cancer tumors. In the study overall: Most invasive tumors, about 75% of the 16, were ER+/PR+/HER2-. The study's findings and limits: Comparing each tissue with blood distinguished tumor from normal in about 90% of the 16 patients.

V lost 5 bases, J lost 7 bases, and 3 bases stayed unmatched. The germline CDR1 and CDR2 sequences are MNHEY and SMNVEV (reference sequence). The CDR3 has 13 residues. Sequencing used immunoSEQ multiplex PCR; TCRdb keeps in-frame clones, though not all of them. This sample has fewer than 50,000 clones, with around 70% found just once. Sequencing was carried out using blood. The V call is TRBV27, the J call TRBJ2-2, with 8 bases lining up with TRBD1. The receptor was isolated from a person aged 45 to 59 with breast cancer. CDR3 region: CASSDRGNGELFF. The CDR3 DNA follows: TGTGCCAGCAGTGACAGGGGCAACGGGGAGCTGTTTTTT.